The sequence of this T cell receptor beta chain was determined in a study of shared clonotypes between healthy human individuals. Background on the study: The cohort had two women and a few men, ages 18 to 49.

This table comes from immunoSEQ multiplex PCR, and its TCRdb copy is limited to in-frame clones, with some not included. The data hold around 2.1 million clones, with around 95% observed a single time. As regards this clone: Different DNA sequences within this sample yield the same CDR3.

The sample comprised naive CD4+ T cells sorted from blood. The subset here: CD45RA+ positively selected. This TCR came from a man younger than 35 in good health.

The CDR3 DNA reads TGTGCCAGCAGTGACGAGGTGAACACTGAAGCTTTCTTT. It yields the protein CASSDEVNTEAFF. The gene calls are TRBV2 and TRBJ1-1; no firm D call. The germline V gene encodes CDR1 SNHLY and CDR2 FYNNEI. With 3 bases removed from V and 0 bases from J, the gap between germline ends came to 5 bases. This CDR3 is built from 13 residues. Variable domain in full (rest from reference TRBV2 and TRBJ1-1): EPEVTQTPSHQVTQMGQEVILRCVPISNHLYFYWYRQILGQKVEFLVSFYNNEISEKSEIFDDQFSVERPDGSNFTLKIRSTKLEDSAMYFCASSDEVNTEAFFGQGTRLTVV.